These 29 T cell receptor beta chains share one sample of origin, sequenced in a study of T cell responses to AZD1222 COVID-19 vaccine. Sequenced by immunoSEQ multiplex PCR; TCRdb stores in-frame clones only, minus some. The sample carries some 150,000 clones, around nine tenths recorded once. The material was peripheral blood, obtained on day 0 of AZD1222 vaccination. These receptors were collected from an adult in good health.

The CDR3 nucleotides are TGTGCCATCAGTGAGTCGGAGAACTATGGCTACACCTTC. The encoded protein is CAISESENYGYTF. The chain carries TRBV10-3 and TRBJ1-2; D remains ambiguous. The germline V gene has CDR1 ENHRY and CDR2 SYGVKD. There are 13 residues in the CDR3. Trimming pared 0 bases from V and 2 bases from J, leaving 4 bases between.

The genes are TRBV6-5 and TRBJ2-7; a weak D match, TRBD2 (6 bases). V lost 3 bases, J lost 0 bases, and 12 bases lay in between. The germline CDR1 and CDR2 sequences are MNHEY and SVGAGI. The CDR3 is 15 amino acids. This CDR3 reads CASSYYSGSSYEQYF. For the CDR3, the DNA is TGTGCCAGCAGTTATTATAGCGGTAGCTCCTACGAGCAGTACTTC.

The V call is TRBV28, the J call TRBJ2-5; 11 nucleotides align to TRBD2. V lost 4 bases, J lost 3 bases, and 4 bases stayed unmatched. The germline V gene encodes CDR1 MDHEN and CDR2 SYDVKM. The CDR3 consists of 15 residues. The CDR3 DNA reads TGTGCCAGCAGTTCCCCTAGCGGGGGGAAAGAGACCCAGTACTTC. It is translated as CASSSPSGGKETQYF.

The V gene is TRBV6-5, the J gene TRBJ1-2, with TRBD1 matching 7 bases. V lost 7 bases and J lost 3; bases outside the gene matches: 8. CDR3 length equals 14 residues. Germline V CDR1 and CDR2: MNHEY, SVGAGI. The CDR3: CASTPWQGDYGYTF. The CDR3 DNA is TGTGCCAGCACCCCCTGGCAGGGGGACTATGGCTACACCTTC.

The chain uses TRBV14 and TRBJ2-5; TRBD1 might be the D (7 bases). V was trimmed by 4 bases and J by 5 bases, leaving 14 bases between them. Per germline, CDR1 SGHDN and CDR2 FVKESK. This CDR3 is built from 14 residues. The CDR3 DNA sequence: TGTGCCAGCAGCCTCCTATCAGGGGGGGAGACCCAGTACTTC. It is translated as CASSLLSGGETQYF.

The V and J genes are TRBV28 and TRBJ2-7; the D gene is possibly TRBD2 (6 bases). Trimming left V 3 bases short and J 1 base short, with 13 bases between. From germline, CDR1 is MDHEN and CDR2 SYDVKM. The CDR3 covers 15 residues. CDR3 amino acids: CASSFLGTPSYEQYF. CDR3 DNA: TGTGCCAGCAGTTTTTTGGGGACTCCGTCCTACGAGCAGTACTTC.

This clone was seen a handful of times. The chain uses TRBV15 and TRBJ2-1; 8 bases are shared with TRBD1. Unmatched junction bases numbered 8, after V lost 3 bases and J lost 7 bases. This CDR3 has 15 residues. Germline CDR1 is LNHNV and CDR2 is YYDKDF (reference sequence). CDR3 loop: CATSRGPDRVNEQFF. The DNA for the CDR3 is TGTGCCACCAGCAGGGGCCCGGACAGGGTTAATGAGCAGTTCTTC.

V and J are TRBV2 and TRBJ1-3, with unresolved D. Trimming left V 0 bases short and J 0 bases short, with 3 bases between. Germline V gene sequence: CDR1 SNHLY, CDR2 FYNNEI. This CDR3 spans 14 amino acids. CDR3 nucleotide sequence: TGTGCCAGCAGTGAAGCAGGCTCTGGAAACACCATATATTTT. It is translated as CASSEAGSGNTIYF. The full variable domain, with the rest looked up from reference TRBV2 and TRBJ1-3, is EPEVTQTPSHQVTQMGQEVILRCVPISNHLYFYWYRQILGQKVEFLVSFYNNEISEKSEIFDDQFSVERPDGSNFTLKIRSTKLEDSAMYFCASSEAGSGNTIYFGEGSWLTVV.

V usage is TRBV18 and J usage is TRBJ2-1, with 11 nucleotides matching TRBD2. Per the germline V gene, CDR1 is KGHSH and CDR2 is LQKENI. V gave up 3 bases and J gave up 7 bases; unmatched junction bases: 14. The CDR3 has 18 amino acids. CDR3 amino acids: CASSPPVPLAGVRNEQFF. CDR3 DNA: TGTGCCAGCTCACCCCCCGTCCCACTAGCGGGAGTAAGAAATGAGCAGTTCTTC.

The chain carries TRBV28 and TRBJ1-6, with 10 bases that match TRBD1. Germline V gives CDR1 MDHEN, CDR2 SYDVKM. The CDR3 is made up of 13 amino acids. V gave up 5 bases and J gave up 9 bases; unmatched junction bases: 1. The CDR3 nucleotides are TGTGCCAGCAGTCGGACAGGGGGTTCACCCCTCCACTTT. Translated: CASSRTGGSPLHF.

The rearrangement links TRBV18 to TRBJ2-1; D possibly corresponds to TRBD2 (6 bases). Trimming stripped 0 bases from V and 2 bases from J, with 11 bases between. Germline V CDR1 and CDR2: KGHSH, LQKENI. The CDR3 spans 16 residues. This CDR3 is CASSPPFGGTYNEQFF. For the CDR3, the DNA is TGTGCCAGCTCACCACCGTTCGGCGGGACCTACAATGAGCAGTTCTTC. The variable domain in full, with the rest retrieved from reference TRBV18 and TRBJ2-1, is NAGVMQNPRHLVRRRGQEARLRCSPMKGHSHVYWYRQLPEEGLKFMVYLQKENIIDESGMPKERFSAEFPKEGPSILRIQQVVRGDSAAYFCASSPPFGGTYNEQFFGPGTRLTVL.

The gene calls are TRBV2 and TRBJ2-2; tentatively, D is TRBD1 (6 bases). Germline V gene sequence: CDR1 SNHLY, CDR2 FYNNEI. Trimming took off 4 bases at V and 1 base at J, with 16 bases between the two ends. CDR3 length: 17 amino acids. CDR3 in amino acids: CASSGQLTGLNTGELFF. In DNA, the CDR3 is TGTGCCAGCAGTGGACAACTCACAGGGTTGAACACCGGGGAGCTGTTTTTT.

V and J are TRBV4-1 and TRBJ1-1, with a weak D call TRBD1 (5 bases). Looked up from germline, CDR1 is MGHRA and CDR2 is YSYEKL. This CDR3 spans 14 amino acids. V dropped 8 bases and J dropped 1 base, with 14 bases sitting between them. This chain's CDR3 is CASSQNGGNTEAFF. CDR3 sequence (DNA): TGCGCCAGCTCCCAAAATGGGGGGAACACTGAAGCTTTCTTT.

CDR3 nucleotides: TGTGCCTGGAGCTGGCCCGGGGGGGATTCACCCCTCCACTTT. This codes for CAWSWPGGDSPLHF. The gene calls are TRBV30 and TRBJ1-6; the D gene is possibly TRBD1 (5 bases). Trimming took off 3 bases at V and 8 bases at J, with 14 bases between the two ends. The CDR3 has 14 amino acids. In germline, CDR1 is GTSNPN, CDR2 SVGIG (reference sequence).

This chain connects TRBV28 to TRBJ1-4; 9 nucleotides line up with TRBD1. Trimming at V came to 6 bases and at J to 8 bases, leaving 4 bases not matched to a gene. This CDR3 spans 13 amino acids. CDR1 is MDHEN, CDR2 SYDVKM, per germline. The chain's CDR3 is CASRHRGHEKLFF. The CDR3, as DNA: TGTGCCAGCAGGCACAGGGGGCACGAAAAACTGTTTTTT.

The gene calls are TRBV10-1 and TRBJ2-7; 9 bases map to TRBD1. The germline gives CDR1 WNHNN, CDR2 SYGVQD (reference sequence). This CDR3 is 15 amino acids long. V was pared by 0 bases and J by 1 base, with 1 base of the junction left unmatched. CDR3 region: CASSESGTGSYEQYF. The CDR3 DNA reads as TGCGCCAGCAGTGAGTCCGGGACAGGGTCCTACGAGCAGTACTTC.

The chain links TRBV9 to TRBJ1-4, with 10 nucleotides matching TRBD1. Germline V gives CDR1 SGDLS, CDR2 YYNGEE. J lost 8 bases, V lost 3 bases, and 10 bases had no gene match. This CDR3 is 16 amino acids long. Here the CDR3 DNA reads TGTGCCAGCAGCGAAGGACAGGGGGGAGTGGAGGAAAAACTGTTTTTT. This gives the protein CASSEGQGGVEEKLFF.

The gene calls are TRBV6-2 or TRBV6-3 and TRBJ1-4, with D unclear. The CDR3 has 13 residues. V was pared by 2 bases and J by 16 bases, with 17 bases between. CDR1 is MNHEY and CDR2 is SVGEGT in the germline V gene. The CDR3 nucleotides read TGTGCCAGCAGTTACCCGTGGTTTAGGGATTGGTTTTTT. It translates to CASSYPWFRDWFF.

The chain uses TRBV6-5 and TRBJ1-1; D remains unclear. Germline CDR1 is MNHEY and CDR2 is SVGAGI. The CDR3 runs to 12 residues. Trimming took 8 bases from V and 5 from J, leaving 12 bases between them. This CDR3 is CASFGLRTEAFF. In DNA form, the CDR3 reads TGTGCCAGCTTTGGCCTCCGGACTGAAGCTTTCTTT.

The chain employs TRBV19 and TRBJ2-2; weak D call: TRBD1 (6 bases). Deletions cut 4 bases from V and 2 bases from J, with 8 bases between. Germline CDR1 is LNHDA and CDR2 is SQIVND (reference sequence). The CDR3 length is 14 residues. The CDR3 DNA sequence: TGTGCCAGTAGTACGGGGACAAACACCGGGGAGCTGTTTTTT. It specifies CASSTGTNTGELFF. Full variable domain (rest looked up from reference TRBV19 and TRBJ2-2): DGGITQSPKYLFRKEGQNVTLSCEQNLNHDAMYWYRQDPGQGLRLIYYSQIVNDFQKGDIAEGYSVSREKKESFPLTVTSAQKNPTAFYLCASSTGTNTGELFFGEGSRLTVL.

The J gene is TRBJ2-3, the V gene TRBV24-1, with 8 bases lining up with TRBD2. V trimming: 3 bases; J trimming: 5 bases; junction bases outside the gene matches: 9. From germline, CDR1 is KGHDR and CDR2 SFDVKD. CDR3 length: 16 residues. This CDR3 is CATSDPSGSNLDTQYF. The CDR3 DNA follows: TGTGCCACCAGTGATCCCAGCGGGAGCAACTTAGATACGCAGTATTTT.

This chain joins TRBV3-1 (or the pseudogene TRBV3-2) and TRBJ1-1, with D unresolved. V was clipped by 2 bases and J by 0 bases, with 10 bases between them. Germline V gives CDR1 LGHDT, CDR2 YNNKEL (reference sequence). This CDR3 has 15 amino acids. CDR3 sequence: CASSQHRTLNTEAFF. The CDR3 DNA follows: TGTGCCAGCAGCCAACACCGGACGTTGAACACTGAAGCTTTCTTT.

The genes are TRBV6-5 and TRBJ2-7, with D unclear. Deletions cut 2 bases from V and 0 bases from J, with 11 bases between. The CDR3 has 15 residues. Germline V gives CDR1 MNHEY, CDR2 SVGAGI. The CDR3 coding sequence is TGTGCCAGCAGTTACATTGGGGTTCACTCCTACGAGCAGTACTTC. Residues: CASSYIGVHSYEQYF.

There are a few counts of this clone. The chain uses TRBV29-1 and TRBJ1-2; tentative D call: TRBD1 (5 bases). Trimming took 8 bases from V and 8 from J, leaving 18 bases between them. CDR1 and CDR2 from the germline V gene are SQVTM and ANQGSEA. The CDR3 is 12 residues long. CDR3 region: CSTQEAQAGYTF. CDR3 bases: TGCAGCACCCAGGAAGCACAGGCGGGCTACACCTTC. Filled out from reference TRBV29-1 and TRBJ1-2, the complete variable domain reads SAVISQKPSRDICQRGTSLTIQCQVDSQVTMMFWYRQQPGQSLTLIATANQGSEATYESGFVIDKFPISRPNLTFSTLTVSNMSPEDSSIYLCSTQEAQAGYTFGSGTRLTVV.

This chain links TRBV6-5 with TRBJ2-7, with D possibly being TRBD2 (6 bases). Germline-derived CDR1 and CDR2 are MNHEY and SVGAGI. The V gene lost 7 bases and the J gene lost 6 bases, with 16 bases spanning the gap. This CDR3 contains 13 residues. Written as DNA, the CDR3 is TGTGCCAGCAAAGCGGGTGGTGAGTTCGAGCAGTACGTC. The encoded protein is CASKAGGEFEQYV.

The CDR3 coding sequence is TGTGCCAGCAGCCAAATGACCCAAAACACCGGGGAGCTGTTTTTT. Protein product: CASSQMTQNTGELFF. J is TRBJ2-2 and V is TRBV3-1 (or the pseudogene TRBV3-2); D remains unclear. The CDR3 spans 15 residues. V lost 2 bases, J lost 2 bases, and 9 bases lay in between. Germline V lookup: CDR1 LGHDT, CDR2 YNNKEL (reference sequence).

The chain combines TRBV19 with TRBJ1-5, with D possibly being TRBD1 (5 bases). V lost 5 bases to trimming and J lost 4 bases, with 15 bases between them. The CDR3 covers 15 residues. Looked up from germline, CDR1 is LNHDA and CDR2 is SQIVND (reference sequence). CDR3 amino acids: CASSSGTTGNQPQHF. The CDR3 DNA reads TGTGCCAGTAGTTCAGGGACCACGGGGAATCAGCCCCAGCATTTT. The full variable domain, with the rest looked up from reference TRBV19 and TRBJ1-5, is DGGITQSPKYLFRKEGQNVTLSCEQNLNHDAMYWYRQDPGQGLRLIYYSQIVNDFQKGDIAEGYSVSREKKESFPLTVTSAQKNPTAFYLCASSSGTTGNQPQHFGDGTRLSIL.

The CDR3 is CASSALGGSSNQPQHF. The CDR3 nucleotides are TGTGCCAGCAGTGCCCTAGGGGGGTCGAGCAATCAGCCCCAGCATTTT. The chain links TRBV27 to TRBJ1-5; weak D call: TRBD1 (6 bases). This CDR3 has 16 residues. Germline V gene lookup returns CDR1 MNHEY and CDR2 SMNVEV (reference sequence). Trimming shortened V by 5 bases and J by 1 base, and 15 bases separated the two germline ends.

This chain joins TRBV7-2 and TRBJ1-6, with D perhaps TRBD1 (6 bases). The CDR3 length is 16 residues. Germline V gives CDR1 SGHTA, CDR2 FQGNSA. Trimming left V 4 bases short and J 6 bases short, with 16 bases between. Here the CDR3 reads CASSSTGGAGNSPLHF. DNA of the CDR3: TGTGCCAGCAGCTCAACCGGGGGGGCTGGTAATTCACCCCTCCACTTT.